This record covers a single T cell receptor (beta chain). This specimen comes from a study of Ad26.COV2.S vaccination and SARS-CoV-2 variants. The ends lost 4 bases at V and 3 bases at J; junction bases unmatched: 5. This CDR3 region has 14 residues. Looked up from germline, CDR1 is SGHVS and CDR2 is FQNEAQ. Profiled with immunoSEQ multiplex PCR; TCRdb holds only in-frame clones, not every one. This sample has about 400,000 clones, with approximately 86% found just once. Treatment defined: some 20 received Ad26.COV2.S at low or high dose, single or two shots; 5 received placebo; per-sample allocation not given. The study sampled participants on day 63 after the first vaccine or placebo injection.

This clonotype was obtained from a person between 18 and 60 years old who received the Ad26.COV2.S COVID-19 vaccine or a placebo. The sample consisted of peripheral blood, taken in a trial of Ad26.COV2.S vaccine versus placebo. The chain employs TRBV7-8 and TRBJ2-7; 8 bases are a match to TRBD1. CDR3 loop: CASSYSDRVYEQYF. Here the CDR3 DNA reads TGTGCCAGCAGCTACTCGGACAGGGTCTACGAGCAGTACTTC.